The subject of this entry is one T cell receptor (beta chain). The germline CDR1 and CDR2 sequences are MNHEY and SVGAGI. This CDR3 is built from 14 residues. V was cut by 2 bases and J by 5 bases, with 12 bases left in between. Generated by immunoSEQ multiplex PCR, the TCRdb table keeps only in-frame clones and is missing some. The sample holds about 330,000 clones; roughly 87% are singletons and the top ten take over 1%. The sample originates from a study of cytomegalovirus exposure and HLA in healthy donors. Overall study context: The 100 to 150 validation repertoires and the approximately 670 first-cohort repertoires shared a platform, a later analysis reported.

The V and J genes are TRBV6-5 and TRBJ1-2; tentatively, D is TRBD1 (5 bases). The sequence derives from a woman younger than 45 in good health and CMV-seropositive. The sequencing input was PBMCs. The CDR3 protein is CASSYTAGQYGYTF. The CDR3 DNA reads as TGTGCCAGCAGTTACACGGCGGGGCAATATGGCTACACCTTC.